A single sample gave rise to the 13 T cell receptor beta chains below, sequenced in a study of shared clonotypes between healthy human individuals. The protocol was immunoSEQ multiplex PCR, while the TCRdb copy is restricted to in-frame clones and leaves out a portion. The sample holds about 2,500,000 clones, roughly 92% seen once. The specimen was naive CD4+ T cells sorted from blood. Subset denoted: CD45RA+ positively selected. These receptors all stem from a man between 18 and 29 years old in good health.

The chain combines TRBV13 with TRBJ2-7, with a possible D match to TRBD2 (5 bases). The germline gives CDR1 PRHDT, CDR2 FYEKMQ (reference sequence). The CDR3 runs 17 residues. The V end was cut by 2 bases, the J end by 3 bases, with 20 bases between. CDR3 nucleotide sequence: TGTGCCAGCAGCTTAACCCGGGTCGGGGTGGAATTCTACGAGCAGTACTTC. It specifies CASSLTRVGVEFYEQYF. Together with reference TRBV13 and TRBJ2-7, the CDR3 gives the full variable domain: AAGVIQSPRHLIKEKRETATLKCYPIPRHDTVYWYQQGPGQDPQFLISFYEKMQSDKGSIPDRFSAQQFSDYHSELNMSSLELGDSALYFCASSLTRVGVEFYEQYFGPGTRLTVT.

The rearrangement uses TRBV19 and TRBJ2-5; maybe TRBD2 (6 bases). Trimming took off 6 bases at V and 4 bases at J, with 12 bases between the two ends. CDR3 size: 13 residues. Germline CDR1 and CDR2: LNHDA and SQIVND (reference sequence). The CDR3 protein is CASSPGLRETQYF. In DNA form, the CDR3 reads TGTGCCAGTAGCCCGGGACTGCGAGAGACCCAGTACTTC.

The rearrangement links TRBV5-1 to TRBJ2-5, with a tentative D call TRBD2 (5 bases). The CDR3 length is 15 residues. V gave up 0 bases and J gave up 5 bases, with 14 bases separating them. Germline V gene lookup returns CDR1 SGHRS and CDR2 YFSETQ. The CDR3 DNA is TGCGCCAGCAGCTTGGTGGGAGACCTCACTGAGACCCAGTACTTC. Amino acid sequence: CASSLVGDLTETQYF.

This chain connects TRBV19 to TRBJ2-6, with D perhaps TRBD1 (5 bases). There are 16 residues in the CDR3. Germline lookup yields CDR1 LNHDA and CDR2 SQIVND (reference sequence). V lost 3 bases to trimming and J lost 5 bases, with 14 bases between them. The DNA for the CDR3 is TGTGCCAGTAGTATCGTACAGGTGACCTGGGCCAACGTCCTGACTTTC. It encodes CASSIVQVTWANVLTF. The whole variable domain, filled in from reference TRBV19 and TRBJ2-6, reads DGGITQSPKYLFRKEGQNVTLSCEQNLNHDAMYWYRQDPGQGLRLIYYSQIVNDFQKGDIAEGYSVSREKKESFPLTVTSAQKNPTAFYLCASSIVQVTWANVLTFGAGSRLTVL.

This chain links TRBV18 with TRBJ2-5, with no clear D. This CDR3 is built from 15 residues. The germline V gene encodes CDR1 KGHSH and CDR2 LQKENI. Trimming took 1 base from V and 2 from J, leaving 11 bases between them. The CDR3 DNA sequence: TGTGCCAGCTCACCACAGGGCAGTAAGCAAGAGACCCAGTACTTC. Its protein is CASSPQGSKQETQYF.

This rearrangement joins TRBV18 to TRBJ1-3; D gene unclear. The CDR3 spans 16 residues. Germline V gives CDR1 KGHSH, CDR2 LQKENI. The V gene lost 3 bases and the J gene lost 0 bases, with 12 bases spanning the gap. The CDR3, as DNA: TGTGCCAGCTCACCCGCGGAACTGAGCTCTGGAAACACCATATATTTT. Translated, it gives CASSPAELSSGNTIYF.

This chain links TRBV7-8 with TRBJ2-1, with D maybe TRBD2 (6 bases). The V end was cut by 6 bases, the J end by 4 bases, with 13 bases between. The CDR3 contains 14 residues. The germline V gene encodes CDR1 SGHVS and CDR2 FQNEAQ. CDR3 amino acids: CASSISGAYNEQFF. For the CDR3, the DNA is TGTGCCAGCAGTATTAGCGGTGCTTACAATGAGCAGTTCTTC.

This CDR3 is CASSSPGGEYEQYF. For the CDR3, the DNA is TGTGCCAGCAGTTCACCAGGGGGCGAATACGAGCAGTACTTC. The rearrangement links TRBV6-6 to TRBJ2-7, with 8 bases that match TRBD1. J gave up 4 bases and V 4 bases, and 6 bases lay outside the gene matches. Germline-derived CDR1 and CDR2 are MNHNY and SVGAGI (reference sequence). The CDR3 totals 14 residues.

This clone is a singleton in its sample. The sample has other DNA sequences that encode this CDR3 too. The CDR3 loop reads CASSLTGGSYNEQFF. The CDR3 DNA sequence: TGTGCCAGCAGCTTAACGGGAGGCTCCTACAATGAGCAGTTCTTC. The rearrangement uses TRBV7-2 and TRBJ2-1; 7 bases line up with TRBD2. J gave up 0 bases and V 2 bases, and 1 base lay outside the gene matches. This CDR3 comprises 15 residues. Looked up from germline, CDR1 is SGHTA and CDR2 is FQGNSA.

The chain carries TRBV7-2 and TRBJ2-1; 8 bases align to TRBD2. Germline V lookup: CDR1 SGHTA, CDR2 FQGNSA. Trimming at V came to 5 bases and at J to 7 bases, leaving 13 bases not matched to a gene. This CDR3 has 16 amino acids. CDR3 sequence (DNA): TGTGCCAGCAGCCCGGGAGGGACGGGGGGCCGAAATGAGCAGTTCTTC. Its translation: CASSPGGTGGRNEQFF.

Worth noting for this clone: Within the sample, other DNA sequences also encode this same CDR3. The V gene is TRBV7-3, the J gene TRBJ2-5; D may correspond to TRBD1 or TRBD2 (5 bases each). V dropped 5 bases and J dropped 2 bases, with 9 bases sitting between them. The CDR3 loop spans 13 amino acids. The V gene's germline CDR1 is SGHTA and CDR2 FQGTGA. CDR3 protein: CASSPGLQETQYF. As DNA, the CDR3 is TGTGCCAGCAGCCCGGGGCTACAAGAGACCCAGTACTTC. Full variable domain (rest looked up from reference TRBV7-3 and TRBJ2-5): GAGVSQTPSNKVTEKGKYVELRCDPISGHTALYWYRQSLGQGPEFLIYFQGTGAADDSGLPNDRFFAVRPEGSVSTLKIQRTERGDSAVYLCASSPGLQETQYFGPGTRLLVL.

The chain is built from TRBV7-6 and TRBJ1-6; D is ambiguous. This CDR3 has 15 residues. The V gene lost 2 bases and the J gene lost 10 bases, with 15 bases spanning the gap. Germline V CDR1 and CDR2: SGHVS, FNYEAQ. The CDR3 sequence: CASSLRAASESPLHF. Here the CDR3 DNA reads TGTGCCAGCAGCTTACGTGCAGCTAGCGAATCACCCCTCCACTTT.

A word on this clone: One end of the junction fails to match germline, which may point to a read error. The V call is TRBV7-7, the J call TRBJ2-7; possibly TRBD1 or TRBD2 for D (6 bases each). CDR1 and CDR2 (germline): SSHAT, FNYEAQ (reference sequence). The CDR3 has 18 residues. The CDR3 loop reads CASSLGSGGGIRSYEQYF. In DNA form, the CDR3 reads TGTGCTAGCAGCTTAGGTTCCGGGGGCGGAATTCGCTCCTACGAGCAGTACTTC.